What follows is one T cell receptor beta chain and its context. The antigen is unknown. Different DNA sequences within this sample yield the same CDR3. Measured with immunoSEQ multiplex PCR; TCRdb has only the in-frame clones, and not every one. The top ten clones hold about 2.4% of a sample with roughly 500,000 clones, approximately 89% of them seen once. Treatment here: 15 to 20 received Ad26.COV2.S at low or high dose, single or two shots; about 5 received placebo; per-sample allocation not given. After the first vaccine or placebo injection, samples were drawn on day 63. This person who donated was an adult of 18-55 years in Boston. This entry is derived from a study of Ad26.COV2.S vaccination and SARS-CoV-2 variants. Across the study: Participant was drawn from the COV1001 Ad26.COV2.S trial arm.

In germline, CDR1 is KGHSH, CDR2 LQKENI. The CDR3 consists of 13 residues. V gave up 2 bases and J gave up 4 bases; unmatched junction bases: 1. Findings of the study overall: Vaccinated individuals (as opposed to placebo recipients) had higher spike-specific TCR breadth.

This sample comprised peripheral blood, obtained in a trial of Ad26.COV2.S vaccine versus placebo. The receptor was derived from a person aged 18 to 65 who received the Ad26.COV2.S COVID-19 vaccine or a placebo. The chain recombines TRBV18 with TRBJ1-2, with 7 positions matching TRBD1. CDR3 DNA: TGTGCCAGCTCACCAGACAGGGTCTATGGCTACACCTTC. Its protein is CASSPDRVYGYTF. Full variable domain (remainder filled in from reference TRBV18 and TRBJ1-2): NAGVMQNPRHLVRRRGQEARLRCSPMKGHSHVYWYRQLPEEGLKFMVYLQKENIIDESGMPKERFSAEFPKEGPSILRIQQVVRGDSAAYFCASSPDRVYGYTFGSGTRLTVV.